This T cell receptor (beta chain) was sequenced during a study of T cell changes during pregnancy in multiple sclerosis (dated by TCRdb to between 2018 and 2021). The study in broad terms: Changes in the T cell repertoire over the course of pregnancy were examined in this study in women with multiple sclerosis.

Library generation was performed with the immunoSEQ multiplex PCR assay. TCRdb carries this immuneACCESS record with in-frame sequences only. Its versions omit some clonotypes, under half of them owing to an unresolved V gene in the studies checked, with the rest unexplained. The sample table shows around 20,000 clones, and approximately 88% are seen once. The leading ten clones occupy roughly 6% of the sample. Comment on this clone: There is no known antigen for this receptor. Within one base of it there is no much larger clone, and no base qualities were kept.

The sequences come from CD8+ T cells from peripheral blood mononuclear cells, collected after pregnancy. The source of this sequence is a female donor in good health, enrolled as a control in a pregnancy study.

The nucleotides read TGTGCCAGCAGCCCCGGGCGGGGAAGCTCCTACAATGAGCAGTTCTTC. This is translated as CASSPGRGSSYNEQFF. The sequence is built from TRBV7-9 and TRBJ2-1; D gene: possibly TRBD2, on 6 matching bases. CDR1 and CDR2, per the germline V gene (reference sequence), are SEHNR and FQNEAQ. From its cysteine to its phenylalanine, the CDR3 spans 16 amino acids. Only the CDR3 DNA is retained, 48 bases long and in frame from the first base. At the junction V is shortened by 5 bases and J by 0 bases, with 14 bases in between.